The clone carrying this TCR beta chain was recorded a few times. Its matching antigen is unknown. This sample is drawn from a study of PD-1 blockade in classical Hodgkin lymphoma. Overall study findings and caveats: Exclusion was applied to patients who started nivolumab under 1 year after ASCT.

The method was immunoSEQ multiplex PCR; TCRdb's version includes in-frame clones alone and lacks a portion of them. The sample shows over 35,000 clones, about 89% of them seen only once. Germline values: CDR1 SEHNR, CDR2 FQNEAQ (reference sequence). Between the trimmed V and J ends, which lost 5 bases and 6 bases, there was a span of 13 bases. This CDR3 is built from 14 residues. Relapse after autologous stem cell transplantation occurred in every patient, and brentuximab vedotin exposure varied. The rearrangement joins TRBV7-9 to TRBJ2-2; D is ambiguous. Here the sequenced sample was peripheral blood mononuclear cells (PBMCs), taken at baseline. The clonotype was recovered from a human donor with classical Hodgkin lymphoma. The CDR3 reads CASSQLITAGELFF. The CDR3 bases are TGTGCCAGCAGCCAACTTATTACTGCCGGGGAGCTGTTTTTT.